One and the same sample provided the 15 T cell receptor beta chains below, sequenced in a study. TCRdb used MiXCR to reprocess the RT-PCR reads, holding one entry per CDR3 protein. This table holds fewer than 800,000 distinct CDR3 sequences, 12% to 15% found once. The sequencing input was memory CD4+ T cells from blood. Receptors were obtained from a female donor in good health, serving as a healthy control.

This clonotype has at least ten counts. The CDR3 region has the DNA TGTGCCACCAGTGAGCTCGGGAATGAGCAGTTCTTC. Protein: CATSELGNEQFF. This chain uses TRBV24-1 with TRBJ2-1; D is undetermined. The CDR3 loop spans 12 amino acids. In germline, CDR1 is KGHDR, CDR2 SFDVKD. V was cut by 4 bases and J by 7 bases, with 7 bases left in between.

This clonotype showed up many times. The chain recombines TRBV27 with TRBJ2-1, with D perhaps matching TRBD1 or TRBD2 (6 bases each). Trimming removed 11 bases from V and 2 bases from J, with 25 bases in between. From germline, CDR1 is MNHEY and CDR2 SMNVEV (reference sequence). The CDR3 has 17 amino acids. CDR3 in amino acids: CAVAGEAGHGPYNEQFF. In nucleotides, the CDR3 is TGTGCCGTAGCAGGGGAAGCGGGCCATGGGCCCTACAATGAGCAGTTCTTC.

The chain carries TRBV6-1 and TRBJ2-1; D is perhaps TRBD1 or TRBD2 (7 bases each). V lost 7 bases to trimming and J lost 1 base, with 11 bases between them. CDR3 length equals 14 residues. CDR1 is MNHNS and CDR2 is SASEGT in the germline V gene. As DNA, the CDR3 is TGTGCCAGCACCAGGGGGGGATCCTACAATGAGCAGTTCTTC. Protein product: CASTRGGSYNEQFF.

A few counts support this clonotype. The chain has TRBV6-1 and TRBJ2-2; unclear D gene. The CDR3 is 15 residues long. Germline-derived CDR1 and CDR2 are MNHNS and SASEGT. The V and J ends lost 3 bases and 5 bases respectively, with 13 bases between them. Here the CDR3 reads CASSDSSPGTGELFF. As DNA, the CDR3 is TGTGCCAGCAGTGATTCATCTCCGGGTACCGGGGAGCTGTTTTTT.

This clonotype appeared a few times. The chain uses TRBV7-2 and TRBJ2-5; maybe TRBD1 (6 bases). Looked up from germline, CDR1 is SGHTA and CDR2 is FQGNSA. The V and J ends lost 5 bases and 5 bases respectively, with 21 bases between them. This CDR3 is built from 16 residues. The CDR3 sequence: CASSRGLTGFQETQYF. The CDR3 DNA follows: TGTGCCAGCAGCCGTGGGCTAACAGGGTTTCAGGAGACCCAGTACTTC.

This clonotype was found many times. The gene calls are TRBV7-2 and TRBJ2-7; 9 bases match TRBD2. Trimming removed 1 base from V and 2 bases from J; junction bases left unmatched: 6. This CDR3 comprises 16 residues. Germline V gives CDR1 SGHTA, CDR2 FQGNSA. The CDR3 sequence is CASSLVGAGGAYEQYF. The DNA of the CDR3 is TGTGCCAGCAGCTTAGTGGGGGCGGGAGGGGCCTACGAGCAGTACTTC.

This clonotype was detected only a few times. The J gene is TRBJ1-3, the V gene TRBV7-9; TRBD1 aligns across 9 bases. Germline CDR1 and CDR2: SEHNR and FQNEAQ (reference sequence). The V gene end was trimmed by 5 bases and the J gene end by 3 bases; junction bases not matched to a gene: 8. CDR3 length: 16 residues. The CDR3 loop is CASSADRGSGGNTIYF. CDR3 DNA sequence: TGTGCCAGCAGCGCGGACAGGGGATCTGGTGGAAACACCATATATTTT.

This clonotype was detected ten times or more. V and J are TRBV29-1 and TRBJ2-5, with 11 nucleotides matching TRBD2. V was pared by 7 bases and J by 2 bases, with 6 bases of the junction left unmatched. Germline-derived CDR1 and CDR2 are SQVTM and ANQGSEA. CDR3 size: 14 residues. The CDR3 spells CSASRLAGQETQYF. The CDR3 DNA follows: TGCAGCGCGAGTCGACTAGCGGGACAAGAGACCCAGTACTTC.

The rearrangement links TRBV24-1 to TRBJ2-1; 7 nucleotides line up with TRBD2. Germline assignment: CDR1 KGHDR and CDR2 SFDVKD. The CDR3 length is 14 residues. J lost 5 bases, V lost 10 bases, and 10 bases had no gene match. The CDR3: CATGGRGTDNEQFF. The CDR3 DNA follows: TGTGCCACGGGAGGGAGAGGAACCGACAATGAGCAGTTCTTC.

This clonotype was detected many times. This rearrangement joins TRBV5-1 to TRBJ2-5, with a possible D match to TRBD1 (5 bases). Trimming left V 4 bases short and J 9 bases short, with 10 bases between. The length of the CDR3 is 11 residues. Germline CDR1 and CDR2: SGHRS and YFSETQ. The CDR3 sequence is CASSPDKAQYF. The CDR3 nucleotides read TGCGCCAGCAGCCCGGACAAGGCCCAGTACTTC.

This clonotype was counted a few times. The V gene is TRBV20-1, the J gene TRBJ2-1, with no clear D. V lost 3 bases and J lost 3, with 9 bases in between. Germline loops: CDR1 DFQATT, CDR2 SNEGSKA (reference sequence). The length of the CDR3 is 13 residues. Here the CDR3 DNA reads TGCAGTGCTAGTTCAACTATCTACAATGAGCAGTTCTTC. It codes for CSASSTIYNEQFF.

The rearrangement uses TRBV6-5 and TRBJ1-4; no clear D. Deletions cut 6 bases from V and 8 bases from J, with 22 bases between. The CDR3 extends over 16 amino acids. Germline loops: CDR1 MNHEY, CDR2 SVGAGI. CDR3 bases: TGTGCCAGCAGCCGGACTATCCATCCGGTGAGAGAAAAACTGTTTTTT. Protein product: CASSRTIHPVREKLFF.

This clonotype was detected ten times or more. The DNA for the CDR3 is TGTGCCAGCAGCCAAGATATGCTAGCGGGATCTCACGAGACCCAGTACTTC. This encodes CASSQDMLAGSHETQYF. The chain employs TRBV4-2 and TRBJ2-5, with 9 nucleotides matching TRBD2. Germline loops: CDR1 LGHNA, CDR2 YNFKEQ. The CDR3 spans 17 residues. The trim removed 0 bases at V and 5 bases at J, leaving 10 bases unmatched.

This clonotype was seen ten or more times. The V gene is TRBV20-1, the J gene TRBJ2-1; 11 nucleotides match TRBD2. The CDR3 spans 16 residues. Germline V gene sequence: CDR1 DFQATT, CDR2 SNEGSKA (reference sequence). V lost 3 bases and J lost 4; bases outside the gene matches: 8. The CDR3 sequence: CSASELGTSGYNEQFF. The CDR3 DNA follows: TGCAGTGCTAGCGAGTTAGGGACTAGCGGTTACAATGAGCAGTTCTTC.

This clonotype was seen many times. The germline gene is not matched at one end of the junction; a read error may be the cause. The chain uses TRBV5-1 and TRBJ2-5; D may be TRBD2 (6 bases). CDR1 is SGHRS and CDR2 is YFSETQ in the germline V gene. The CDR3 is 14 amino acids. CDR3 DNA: TGTGCCAGCAGCTTAGGAGGAGGGGAAGAGACCCAGTACTTC. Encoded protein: CASSLGGGEETQYF. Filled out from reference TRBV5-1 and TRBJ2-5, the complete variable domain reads KAGVTQTPRYLIKTRGQQVTLSCSPISGHRSVSWYQQTPGQGLQFLFEYFSETQRNKGNFPGRFSGRQFSNSRSEMNVSTLELGDSALYLCASSLGGGEETQYFGPGTRLLVL.